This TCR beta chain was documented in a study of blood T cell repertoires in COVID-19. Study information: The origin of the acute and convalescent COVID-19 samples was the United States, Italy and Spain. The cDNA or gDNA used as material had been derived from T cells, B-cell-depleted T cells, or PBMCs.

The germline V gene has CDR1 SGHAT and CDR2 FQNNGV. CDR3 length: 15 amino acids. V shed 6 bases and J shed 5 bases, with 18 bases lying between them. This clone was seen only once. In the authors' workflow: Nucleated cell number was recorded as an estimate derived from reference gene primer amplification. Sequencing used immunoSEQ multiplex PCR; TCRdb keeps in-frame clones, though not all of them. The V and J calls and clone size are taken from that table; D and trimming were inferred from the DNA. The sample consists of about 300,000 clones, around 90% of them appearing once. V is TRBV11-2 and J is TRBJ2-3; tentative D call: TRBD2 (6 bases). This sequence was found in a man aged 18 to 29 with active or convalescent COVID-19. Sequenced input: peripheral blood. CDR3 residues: CASSRSPLALDTQYF. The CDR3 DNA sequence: TGTGCCAGCAGTCGAAGTCCACTAGCCTTAGATACGCAGTATTTT. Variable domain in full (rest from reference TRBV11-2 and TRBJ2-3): EAGVAQSPRYKIIEKRQSVAFWCNPISGHATLYWYQQILGQGPKLLIQFQNNGVVDDSQLPKDRFSAERLKGVDSTLKIQPAKLEDSAVYLCASSRSPLALDTQYFGPGTRLTVL.